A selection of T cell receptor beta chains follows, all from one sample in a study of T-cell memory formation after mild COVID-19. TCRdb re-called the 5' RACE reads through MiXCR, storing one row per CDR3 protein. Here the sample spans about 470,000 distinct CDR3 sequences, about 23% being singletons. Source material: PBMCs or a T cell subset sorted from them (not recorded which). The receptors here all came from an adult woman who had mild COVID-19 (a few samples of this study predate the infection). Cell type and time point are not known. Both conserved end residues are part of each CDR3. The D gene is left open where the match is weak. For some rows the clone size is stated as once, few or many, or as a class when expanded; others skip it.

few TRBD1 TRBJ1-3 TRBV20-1 CSARATGVNSGNTIYF TGCAGTGCTAGAGCAACAGGGGTTAACTCTGGAAACACCATATATTTT
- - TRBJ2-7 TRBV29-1 CSVEARFATGPPYEQYF TGCAGCGTTGAGGCCCGGTTCGCGACAGGCCCTCCCTACGAGCAGTACTTC
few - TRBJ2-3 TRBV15 CATSRDLGTQYF TGTGCCACCAGCAGGGACCTGGGTACGCAGTATTTT
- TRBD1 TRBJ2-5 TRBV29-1 CSVVRGQGRMETQYF TGCAGCGTTGTAAGGGGACAGGGGCGAATGGAGACCCAGTACTTC
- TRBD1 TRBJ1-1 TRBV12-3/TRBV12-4 CASSFQGASIEAFF TGTGCCAGCAGTTTTCAGGGGGCGTCTATTGAAGCTTTCTTT
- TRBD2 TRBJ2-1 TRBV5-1 CASSSGTSGGAYNEQFF TGCGCCAGCAGCTCCGGGACTAGTGGGGGTGCTTACAATGAGCAGTTCTTC
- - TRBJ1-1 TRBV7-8 CASSPRVMNTEAFF TGTGCCAGCAGCCCCAGGGTTATGAACACTGAAGCTTTCTTT
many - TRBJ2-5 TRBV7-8 CASGETQYF TGTGCCAGCGGAGAGACCCAGTACTTC
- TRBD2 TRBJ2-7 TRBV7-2 CASSLALGSGGRSYEQYF TGTGCCAGCAGCTTAGCGCTGGGTAGCGGGGGCCGTTCCTACGAGCAGTACTTC
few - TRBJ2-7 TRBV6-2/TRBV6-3 CASGYIRGEQYF TGTGCCAGCGGCTACATTAGGGGCGAGCAGTACTTC
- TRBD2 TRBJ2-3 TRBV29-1 CSVGLAGAVTDTQYF TGCAGCGTCGGACTAGCGGGGGCTGTCACAGATACGCAGTATTTT
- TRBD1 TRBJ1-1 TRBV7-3 CASSPGTGVPEAFF TGTGCCAGCAGCCCCGGGACAGGGGTTCCTGAAGCTTTCTTT
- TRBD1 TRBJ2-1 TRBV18 CASSPGQVYNEQFF TGTGCCAGCTCACCGGGACAGGTCTACAATGAGCAGTTCTTC
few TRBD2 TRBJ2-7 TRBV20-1 CKAGGTSGYEQYF TGCAAAGCCGGAGGGACTAGTGGCTACGAGCAGTACTTC
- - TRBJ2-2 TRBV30 CAWTTPGHYTGELFF TGTGCCTGGACCACTCCGGGACATTACACCGGGGAGCTGTTTTTT
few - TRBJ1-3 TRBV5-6 CASSLRTGPGTGNTIYF TGTGCCAGCAGCCTGCGCACAGGGCCCGGCACTGGAAACACCATATATTTT